These T cell receptor beta chains were read from a single sample in a study of T cell changes during pregnancy in multiple sclerosis. The assay was immunoSEQ multiplex PCR, and TCRdb's table has in-frame clones only and misses some. The profile shows almost 50,000 clones, roughly 92% of them singletons. The starting material was peripheral blood, obtained after pregnancy. These receptors all stem from a female donor with multiple sclerosis, enrolled in a pregnancy study. The CDR3 runs from the conserved cysteine through the conserved F or W. D genes are given only for firm matches. Rows may omit the clone size; those that give it use once, few, many or a size class.

D gene | J gene | V gene | clone size | CDR3 protein | CDR3 DNA
TRBD2 | TRBJ2-3 | TRBV7-2 | once | CASSQLPDGGASDTQYF | TGTGCCAGCAGCCAACTTCCGGACGGGGGGGCATCGGATACGCAGTATTTT
- | TRBJ1-3 | TRBV9 | once | CASTPGDKWGNTIYF | TGTGCCAGCACCCCGGGGGATAAGTGGGGAAACACCATATATTTT
- | TRBJ1-5 | TRBV7-6 | - | CASSAVGAHNQPQHF | TGTGCCAGCAGCGCAGTGGGGGCACACAATCAGCCCCAGCATTTT
- | TRBJ2-5 | TRBV7-6 | - | CASSSGGQETQYF | TGTGCCAGCAGCTCCGGGGGCCAAGAGACCCAGTACTTC
TRBD1 | TRBJ2-2 | TRBV2 | - | CASQGTGANTGELFF | TGTGCCAGCCAGGGAACAGGGGCGAACACCGGGGAGCTGTTTTTT
- | TRBJ2-5 | TRBV7-6 | - | CASSLGGRQTQYF | TGTGCCAGCAGCTTAGGGGGGAGGCAGACCCAGTACTTC
- | TRBJ1-3 | TRBV9 | - | CASNPDRPPYTIYF | TGTGCCAGCAATCCGGACAGACCCCCCTACACCATATATTTT
- | TRBJ2-5 | TRBV6-5 | - | CASTELAGETQYF | TGTGCCAGCACCGAACTAGCAGGCGAGACCCAGTACTTC
TRBD1 | TRBJ2-4 | TRBV19 | - | CASSISRDRGGIAKNIQYF | TGTGCCAGTAGTATAAGCCGGGACAGGGGCGGGATAGCCAAAAACATTCAGTACTTC
- | TRBJ2-7 | TRBV5-6 | once | CASSLGQVSYEQYF | TGTGCCAGCAGCTTGGGCCAGGTTTCCTACGAGCAGTACTTC
- | TRBJ1-2 | TRBV21-1 | - | CASSKGQGNYGYTF | TGTGCCAGCAGCAAAGGTCAGGGGAACTATGGCTACACCTTC
- | TRBJ2-3 | TRBV5-4 | once | CASDPGSQGTQYF | TGTGCCAGCGACCCGGGGTCACAGGGAACGCAGTATTTT
- | TRBJ2-7 | TRBV15 | - | CATSRRDNPYEQYF | TGTGCCACCAGCAGAAGGGACAACCCCTACGAGCAGTACTTC
TRBD1 | TRBJ1-4 | TRBV4-3 | - | CASSLGTGRSNEKLFF | TGCGCCAGCAGCCTTGGGACAGGGCGGTCTAATGAAAAACTGTTTTTT
- | TRBJ1-3 | TRBV2 | - | CASIRVQDSGNTIYF | TGTGCCAGCATCCGGGTCCAAGACTCTGGAAACACCATATATTTT
- | TRBJ2-2 | TRBV6-1 | - | CASSEQGIRNTGELFF | TGTGCCAGCAGTGAACAGGGGATAAGGAACACCGGGGAGCTGTTTTTT
TRBD1 | TRBJ1-4 | TRBV25-1 | - | CASSDGGGRKKLFF | TGTGCCAGCAGTGATGGAGGGGGCAGGAAAAAACTGTTTTTT
- | TRBJ1-4 | TRBV19 | - | CASSPGGTGGEKLFF | TGTGCCAGTAGTCCGGGCGGGACCGGGGGTGAAAAACTGTTTTTT
TRBD2 | TRBJ2-5 | TRBV4-2 | - | CASSQEGGAGNQETQYF | TGTGCCAGCAGCCAAGAGGGGGGAGCGGGGAACCAAGAGACCCAGTACTTC
TRBD2 | TRBJ2-2 | TRBV5-1 | - | CASSLVPSGVNTGELFF | TGCGCCAGCAGCTTGGTGCCTAGCGGAGTGAACACCGGGGAGCTGTTTTTT
TRBD2 | TRBJ2-3 | TRBV9 | - | CASSVSTSGTDTQYF | TGTGCCAGCAGCGTAAGTACTAGCGGGACAGATACGCAGTATTTT
TRBD1 | TRBJ2-7 | TRBV10-3 | once | CATAGQVTYEQYF | TGTGCCACCGCGGGACAGGTAACCTACGAGCAGTACTTC
TRBD1 | TRBJ2-5 | TRBV7-7 | - | CASSLPSGTGGETQYF | TGTGCCAGCAGCCTTCCGTCCGGGACAGGGGGAGAGACCCAGTACTTC
TRBD2 | TRBJ2-4 | TRBV9 | - | CASSATSGEVVAKNIQYF | TGTGCCAGCAGCGCGACTAGCGGGGAAGTGGTTGCCAAAAACATTCAGTACTTC
- | TRBJ1-2 | TRBV6-1 | - | CASSGTHLQSYGYTF | TGTGCCAGCAGTGGGACACACCTTCAATCCTATGGCTACACCTTC
- | TRBJ2-3 | TRBV7-3 | few | CASSFSAPPTDTQYF | TGTGCCAGCAGCTTTAGCGCCCCCCCCACAGATACGCAGTATTTT
- | TRBJ1-1 | TRBV10-3 | - | CATEEETGRSGAFF | TGTGCCACCGAGGAGGAGACAGGAAGGAGTGGAGCTTTCTTT
TRBD1 | TRBJ2-2 | TRBV6-1 | - | CASRGTVTNTGELFF | TGTGCCAGCCGAGGGACAGTAACGAACACCGGGGAGCTGTTTTTT
TRBD2 | TRBJ2-2 | TRBV2 | - | CASSPSPGRFANTGELFF | TGTGCCAGCAGCCCCTCCCCCGGGAGGTTCGCGAACACCGGGGAGCTGTTTTTT
- | TRBJ2-7 | TRBV23-1 | - | CASSQSSTDSYEQYF | TGCGCCAGCAGTCAATCTTCGACAGATTCCTACGAGCAGTACTTC
TRBD2 | TRBJ2-2 | TRBV30 | - | CAWEAGVRRGELFF | TGTGCCTGGGAGGCGGGAGTACGAAGGGGGGAGCTGTTTTTT
- | TRBJ1-3 | TRBV25-1 | - | CASSAYWGAGNTIYF | TGTGCCAGCAGCGCTTATTGGGGGGCTGGAAACACCATATATTTT